This TCR beta chain was obtained from a study of blood T cell repertoires in COVID-19. Study-wide context: Some COVID-19 samples were acute and others convalescent; all came from the United States, Italy and Spain. T cells, B-cell-depleted T cells, or PBMCs supplied cDNA or gDNA.

The CDR3 has 14 amino acids. The V end lost 6 bases, the J end lost 4 bases, and 16 bases lay between the germline ends. Germline-derived CDR1 and CDR2 are SNHLY and FYNNEI. How the authors handled the data: The authors estimated nucleated cell counts from reference gene primer amplification. Clones were read by immunoSEQ multiplex PCR, and TCRdb kept only the in-frame ones, dropping some. Clone size and V and J calls were adopted from that table, with D and trimming inferred from the DNA. The repertoire holds about 400,000 clones, with 85% to 90% as singletons. This clone has only a few counts. This clonotype was sampled from a human donor in a cohort sampled during active COVID-19. The sequenced sample was peripheral blood. J is TRBJ2-7 and V is TRBV2, with TRBD1 as a possible D gene (6 bases). CDR3 nucleotide sequence: TGTGCCAGCAGCGCAGGCTCAGGGGTATACGAGCAGTACTTC. Encoded protein: CASSAGSGVYEQYF.